The clone carrying this TCR beta chain has more than one count but fewer than ten. Its antigen is currently unknown. This record comes from a study of beta chain features in type 1 diabetes. V lost 4 bases to trimming and J lost 4 bases, with 8 bases between them. The CDR3 has 12 residues. Germline-derived CDR1 and CDR2 are GTSNPN and SVGIG (reference sequence). Expressed TCRB transcripts got sequenced, as all isolated RNA was reverse transcribed. Using immunoSEQ multiplex PCR, the repertoire was profiled, and TCRdb retains in-frame clones only, with some absent. The sample consists of 150,000 to 200,000 clones, about 7.9% of them appearing once. Study observations and caveats: Moderate but significant shortening of TCRB CDR3s was recorded in all four CD4+ subsets from Type 1 diabetes patients. VDJ junctions in type 1 diabetes patients carried more deletions and fewer insertions.

The source is a man in his late teens or twenties with type 1 diabetes. The rearrangement links TRBV30 to TRBJ1-3; D unresolved. Sequencing was done on a sample of central memory CD4+ T cells from blood. The CDR3: CAWIPSGNTIYF. In nucleotides, the CDR3 is TGTGCCTGGATCCCCTCGGGAAACACCATATATTTT. Supplemented by reference TRBV30 and TRBJ1-3, the full variable domain reads SQTIHQWPATLVQPVGSPLSLECTVEGTSNPNLYWYRQAAGRGLQLLFYSVGIGQISSEVPQNLSASRPQDRQFILSSKKLLLSDSGFYLCAWIPSGNTIYFGEGSWLTVV.